This T cell receptor (beta chain) comes out of a study of T cells after yellow fever vaccination. TCRdb processed the 5' RACE reads anew with MiXCR; each CDR3 protein has one entry. The top ten clones hold over 15% of a sample with about 430,000 distinct CDR3 sequences, around 20% of them seen once. This clonotype was recorded a few times. This receptor was taken from a man aged 18 to 29 who received the YFV17D yellow fever vaccine. The source was PBMCs, collected before the yellow fever booster vaccination.

CDR3 DNA: TGTGCCAGCAGTGGGGGGCAGTCCCTCGCCTTCTATGGCTACACCTTC. It encodes CASSGGQSLAFYGYTF. The chain couples TRBV6-6 to TRBJ1-2, with D maybe TRBD1 (6 bases). This CDR3 has 16 residues. Trimming cost V 5 bases and J 4 bases, with 20 bases left between them. Germline lookup yields CDR1 MNHNY and CDR2 SVGAGI (reference sequence).